This TCR beta chain was captured in a study of cytomegalovirus exposure and HLA in healthy donors. Study-wide points: Analyses of presence/absence relied on an assumption of roughly uniform sequencing depth across donors. CMV serostatus alone was available as immune exposure information. Some highly shared sequence variants likely arose as a pipeline artifact. By a later analysis, the bulk of CMV-associated TCR beta chains appeared HLA-restricted.

Unmatched junction bases numbered 8, after V lost 3 bases and J lost 2 bases. Germline V CDR1 and CDR2: LGHNA, YSLEER. The CDR3 spans 16 residues. PCR amplification relied on 60 Vbeta primers (plus 13 Jbeta primers). Measured with immunoSEQ multiplex PCR; TCRdb has only the in-frame clones, and not every one. The sample holds 100,000 to 150,000 clones, approximately 74% seen once. This clone was observed a handful of times. Its target is unknown. Sequenced material: PBMCs. This TCR came from a man in his forties in good health and CMV-seropositive. The chain is built from TRBV4-3 and TRBJ2-7; 9 bases are shared with TRBD2. The CDR3 here is CASSQIAGVVAYEQYF. The CDR3 DNA sequence: TGCGCCAGCAGCCAGATAGCGGGGGTGGTTGCCTACGAGCAGTACTTC.